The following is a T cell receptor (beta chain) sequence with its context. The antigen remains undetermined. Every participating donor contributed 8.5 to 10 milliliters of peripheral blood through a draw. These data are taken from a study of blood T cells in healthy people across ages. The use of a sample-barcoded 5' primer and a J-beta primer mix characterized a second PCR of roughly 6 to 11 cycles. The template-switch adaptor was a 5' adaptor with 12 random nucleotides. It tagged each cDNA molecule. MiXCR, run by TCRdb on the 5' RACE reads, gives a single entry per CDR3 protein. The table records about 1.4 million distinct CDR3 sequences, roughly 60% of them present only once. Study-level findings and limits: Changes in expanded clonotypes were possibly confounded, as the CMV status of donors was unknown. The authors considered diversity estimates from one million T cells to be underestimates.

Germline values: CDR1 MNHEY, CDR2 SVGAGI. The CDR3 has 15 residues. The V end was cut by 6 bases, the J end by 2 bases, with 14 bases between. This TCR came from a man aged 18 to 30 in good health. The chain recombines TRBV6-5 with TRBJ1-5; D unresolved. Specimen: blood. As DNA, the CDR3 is TGTGCCAGCAGGCGAGTAGGGATTGGCAATCAGCCCCAGCATTTT. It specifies CASRRVGIGNQPQHF.